This T cell receptor (beta chain) stems from a study of blood T cell repertoires in COVID-19. Looking at the study overall: Samples taken during acute and convalescent COVID-19 were collected in the United States, Italy and Spain. T cells, B-cell-depleted T cells, or PBMCs provided the cDNA or gDNA that served as material.

Methods used by the authors: Cell counts per sample came from amplifying reference gene primers. Assay: immunoSEQ multiplex PCR; the TCRdb copy retains only in-frame clones and omits some. V, J and clone size derive from that table, while D and trimming were established from the DNA sequence. The sample shows roughly 100,000 clones, approximately 62% of them seen only once. This CDR3 is built from 13 residues. Germline V gene lookup returns CDR1 KGHDR and CDR2 SFDVKD. The V and J ends lost 9 bases and 7 bases, in that order; junction bases with no gene match: 8. The chain has TRBV24-1 and TRBJ1-5, with 7 bases aligning to TRBD1. The origin of this receptor is a man older than 75 with acute or convalescent COVID-19. Source material: peripheral blood. CDR3 sequence (DNA): TGTGCCACCCAGGGACAGTGGGGGCAGCCCCAGCATTTT. As protein: CATQGQWGQPQHF.